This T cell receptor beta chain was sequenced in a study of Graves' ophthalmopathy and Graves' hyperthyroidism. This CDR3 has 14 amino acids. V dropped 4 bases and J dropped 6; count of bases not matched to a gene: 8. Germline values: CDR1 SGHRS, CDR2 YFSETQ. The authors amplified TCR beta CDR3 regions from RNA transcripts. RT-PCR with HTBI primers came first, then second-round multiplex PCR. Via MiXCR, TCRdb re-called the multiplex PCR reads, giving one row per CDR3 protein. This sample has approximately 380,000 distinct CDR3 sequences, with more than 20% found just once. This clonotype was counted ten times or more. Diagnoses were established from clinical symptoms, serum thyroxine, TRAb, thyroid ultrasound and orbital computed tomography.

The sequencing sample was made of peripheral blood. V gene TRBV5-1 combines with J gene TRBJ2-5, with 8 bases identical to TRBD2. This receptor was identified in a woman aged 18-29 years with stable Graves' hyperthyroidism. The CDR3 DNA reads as TGCGCCAGCAGCGCGGGACTAGGGGAACAGACCCAGTACTTC. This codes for CASSAGLGEQTQYF. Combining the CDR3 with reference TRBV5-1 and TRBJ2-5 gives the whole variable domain KAGVTQTPRYLIKTRGQQVTLSCSPISGHRSVSWYQQTPGQGLQFLFEYFSETQRNKGNFPGRFSGRQFSNSRSEMNVSTLELGDSALYLCASSAGLGEQTQYFGPGTRLLVL.